Below are 17 T cell receptor beta chains sequenced from a single sample in a study of T cell repertoires in cytomegalovirus infection. MiXCR was run by TCRdb on the reads, yielding one entry per CDR3 protein. The table has 300,000 or so distinct CDR3 sequences, about 9.2% seen once. The specimen sequenced was PBMCs. These receptors originate from a human donor in good health (CMV status not recorded). Some clones in this sample may be carry-over from other donors' samples.

The V call is TRBV29-1, the J call TRBJ2-7, with 8 nucleotides matching TRBD1. CDR3 length: 13 amino acids. CDR1 is SQVTM and CDR2 is ANQGSEA in the germline V gene. Trimming cost V 3 bases and J 2 bases; bases outside gene matches: 3. For the CDR3, the DNA is TGCAGCGTTGACGGACAGGGAACCTACGAGCAGTACTTC. It is translated as CSVDGQGTYEQYF.

The V gene is TRBV13, the J gene TRBJ1-1; the D is unclear. Germline values: CDR1 PRHDT, CDR2 FYEKMQ (reference sequence). V lost 6 bases and J 5 bases, leaving 10 bases between the germline ends. The CDR3 length is 12 residues. CDR3 amino acids: CASSWRRTEAFF. CDR3 nucleotides: TGTGCCAGCAGTTGGAGGCGGACTGAAGCTTTCTTT.

This clonotype was seen a few times. This sequence joins TRBV4-1 and TRBJ2-1; D not certain. The CDR3 totals 17 residues. The germline V and J ends were trimmed by 2 bases and 0 bases, with 14 bases remaining between them. Germline CDR1 reads MGHRA; CDR2 reads YSYEKL. CDR3 amino acids: CASSQNLLSSSYNEQFF. DNA of the CDR3: TGCGCCAGCAGCCAAAATCTTCTCTCCAGCTCCTACAATGAGCAGTTCTTC.

This clonotype was seen ten or more times. The chain has TRBV5-4 and TRBJ2-7; 8 positions match TRBD1. The CDR3 is made up of 21 amino acids. In germline, CDR1 is SGHNT, CDR2 YYREEE (reference sequence). The trim removed 0 bases at V and 2 bases at J, leaving 22 bases unmatched. CDR3 loop: CASSLDGKLTDRVGQTYEQYV. CDR3 DNA sequence: TGTGCCAGCAGCTTGGATGGCAAACTGACGGACAGGGTTGGGCAAACCTACGAGCAGTACGTC.

This clonotype occurred a few times. One junction end disagrees with the germline gene, perhaps due to a read error. The V gene is TRBV29-1, the J gene TRBJ2-1; D is perhaps TRBD1 (7 bases). This CDR3 has 11 amino acids. The germline CDR1 and CDR2 sequences are SQVTM and ANQGSEA. The CDR3 sequence is CSVESSRGVLF. The CDR3 DNA follows: TGCAGCGTTGAAAGTTCCAGGGGGGTACTCTTC.

This clonotype was counted at least ten times. The rearrangement links TRBV20-1 to TRBJ1-2; unclear D gene. The V gene's germline CDR1 is DFQATT and CDR2 SNEGSKA (reference sequence). CDR3 length equals 13 residues. Trimming took off 0 bases at V and 7 bases at J, with 12 bases between the two ends. CDR3 DNA: TGCAGTGCTAGAGACCGTAAGAGCCTTGGCTACACCTTC. Protein sequence: CSARDRKSLGYTF.

This clonotype was counted many times. The rearrangement links TRBV6-5 to TRBJ1-6; maybe TRBD1 (6 bases). The CDR3 sequence is 16 residues long. V lost 0 bases and J 9 bases, leaving 15 bases between the germline ends. Germline CDR1 and CDR2: MNHEY and SVGAGI. CDR3 DNA: TGTGCCAGCAGTTACTCGAGCAGGGGAAATGGTTCACCCCTCCACTTT. Residues: CASSYSSRGNGSPLHF.

This clonotype has only a few counts. CDR3 loop: CSAPTGVEQYF. CDR3 bases: TGCAGTGCGCCGACCGGCGTCGAGCAGTACTTC. This chain links TRBV20-1 with TRBJ2-7; D uncertain. V was pared by 6 bases and J by 6 bases, with 12 bases between. Germline V gives CDR1 DFQATT, CDR2 SNEGSKA (reference sequence). CDR3 length equals 11 residues.

This clonotype has a handful of counts. This may be a read error, as it is one base from a much larger clone. The chain combines TRBV18 with TRBJ1-5; D possibly corresponds to TRBD1 (5 bases). The germline V gene has CDR1 KGHSH and CDR2 LQKENI. This CDR3 spans 12 amino acids. Trimming left V 3 bases short and J 5 bases short, with 5 bases between. The CDR3 DNA reads TGTGCCAGCTCACCGGGGGATCAGCCCCAGCATTTT. Translation: CASSPGDQPQHF.

This clonotype was seen many times. J is TRBJ2-5 and V is TRBV7-2, with 12 bases aligning to TRBD2. Trimming removed 5 bases from V and 5 bases from J; junction bases left unmatched: 6. Germline CDR1 reads SGHTA; CDR2 reads FQGNSA. There are 15 residues in the CDR3. The CDR3 DNA reads TGTGCCAGCAGCCCTAGCGGGGGGGCGTTTGAGACCCAGTACTTC. This gives the protein CASSPSGGAFETQYF. Filled out from reference TRBV7-2 and TRBJ2-5, the complete variable domain reads GAGVSQSPSNKVTEKGKDVELRCDPISGHTALYWYRQSLGQGLEFLIYFQGNSAPDKSGLPSDRFSAERTGGSVSTLTIQRTQQEDSAVYLCASSPSGGAFETQYFGPGTRLLVL.

This clonotype was detected ten times or more. V gene TRBV7-6 combines with J gene TRBJ2-2, with 7 bases aligning to TRBD1. CDR1 is SGHVS and CDR2 is FNYEAQ in the germline V gene. The CDR3 consists of 16 residues. Trimming at V came to 5 bases and at J to 4 bases, leaving 10 bases not matched to a gene. CDR3 amino acids: CASSRTTGSRTGELFF. The CDR3 DNA reads as TGTGCCAGCAGCCGGACGACAGGGTCGCGCACCGGGGAGCTGTTTTTT. Full variable domain (missing parts from reference TRBV7-6 and TRBJ2-2): GAGVSQSPRYKVTKRGQDVALRCDPISGHVSLYWYRQALGQGPEFLTYFNYEAQQDKSGLPNDRFSAERPEGSISTLTIQRTEQRDSAMYRCASSRTTGSRTGELFFGEGSRLTVL.

This clonotype was recorded at least ten times. The chain joins TRBV2 to TRBJ2-2, with D tentatively TRBD1 or TRBD2 (6 bases each). This CDR3 has 14 residues. Germline CDR1 SNHLY, CDR2 FYNNEI. Trimming removed 7 bases at V and 4 bases at J, with 13 bases between. In nucleotides, the CDR3 is TGTGCCAGCATTCCCAGGGGAGGCACCGGGGAGCTGTTTTTT. Translated: CASIPRGGTGELFF.

This clonotype was seen more than once but under ten times. The chain combines TRBV24-1 with TRBJ1-4; D unresolved. The CDR3 has 15 residues. Trimming removed 4 bases from V and 5 bases from J, with 13 bases in between. Germline V gene data show CDR1 as KGHDR and CDR2 as SFDVKD. The CDR3 spells CATSDRPDRNEKLFF. The CDR3 DNA sequence: TGTGCCACCAGTGACCGACCGGACCGGAATGAAAAACTGTTTTTT.

This clonotype was counted ten times or more. The CDR3 sequence is CASSLAQGASETQYF. For the CDR3, the DNA is TGTGCCAGCAGCTTAGCGCAGGGGGCATCTGAGACCCAGTACTTC. This sequence joins TRBV7-2 and TRBJ2-5; 8 bases map to TRBD1. This CDR3 has 15 amino acids. Germline V gene lookup returns CDR1 SGHTA and CDR2 FQGNSA. The V and J ends lost 0 bases and 5 bases, in that order; junction bases with no gene match: 5.

In this sample, this clonotype turned up a few times. The V gene is TRBV20-1, the J gene TRBJ2-3; D possibly corresponds to TRBD2 (6 bases). Trimming took 5 bases from V and 5 from J, leaving 11 bases between them. CDR1 is DFQATT and CDR2 is SNEGSKA in the germline V gene (reference sequence). This CDR3 is 12 amino acids long. In DNA, the CDR3 is TGCAGTGCTTGGTCCGGGGGAGATACGCAGTATTTT. Its translation: CSAWSGGDTQYF.

This sequence joins TRBV28 and TRBJ2-7; TRBD1 might be the D (5 bases). Deletions cut 6 bases from V and 1 base from J, with 25 bases between. The CDR3 has 18 amino acids. The germline CDR1 and CDR2 sequences are MDHEN and SYDVKM. CDR3 sequence: CASSPGIIRSRNSYEQYV. CDR3 nucleotide sequence: TGTGCCAGCAGCCCAGGGATAATCAGGTCCCGAAATTCCTACGAGCAGTACGTC.

The sample holds many counts of this clonotype. V and J are TRBV10-3 and TRBJ1-6, with D perhaps matching TRBD1 (5 bases). The CDR3 runs to 16 residues. V lost 3 bases and J lost 0, with 9 bases in between. Per the germline V gene, CDR1 is ENHRY and CDR2 is SYGVKD. CDR3 sequence: CAISDKGSSYNSPLHF. The DNA for the CDR3 is TGTGCCATCAGTGATAAGGGGAGCTCCTATAATTCACCCCTCCACTTT.